This is a list of T cell receptor beta chains from one sample in a study of long-term antiretroviral therapy in people with HIV. The method was immunoSEQ multiplex PCR; TCRdb's version includes in-frame clones alone and lacks a portion of them. The sample lists about 28,000 clones, 93% seen once, with 10% in the top ten. The sequences come from unsorted PBMCs, collected 6.2 years after starting antiretroviral therapy. The source is a man in his forties with HIV. CDR3s leave out the opening cysteine and the closing phenylalanine or tryptophan.

v_gene	j_gene	CDR3aa
TRBV5-4	TRBJ2-1	ASSPDSSGRTNEQF
TRBV29-1	TRBJ2-1	SVVFTFGRGAYNEQF
TRBV4-2	TRBJ2-1	ASSQDGLAEPYNEQF
TRBV19	TRBJ1-1	ASSITGGDLNTEAF
TRBV18	TRBJ2-7	ASSPSPGPYEQY
TRBV6-5	TRBJ2-5	ASGLGTYQETQY
TRBV6-6	TRBJ1-1	ASRLQSFNTEAF
TRBV18	TRBJ1-2	ASSAQGATYGYT
TRBV2	TRBJ1-1	ASSVWGTEAF
TRBV5-1	TRBJ1-1	ASSIDGQGGTEAF
TRBV7-9	TRBJ2-7	ASTHGLAPDEEY
TRBV27	TRBJ2-7	ASLAAGGTYEQY
TRBV6-5	TRBJ2-5	ASSYSGGGGETQY
TRBV5-1	TRBJ2-1	ASSPNVVKYNEQF
TRBV2	TRBJ1-2	ASTLAIMGKGGYT
TRBV7-9	TRBJ2-7	ASSFGGAYEQY
TRBV6-4	TRBJ2-3	ASSDVAGERSDTQY
TRBV5-1	TRBJ1-3	ASSPFESNSGNTIY
TRBV18	TRBJ2-1	ASSLGGIGEQF
TRBV14	TRBJ1-1	ASGAGTGGARSEAF
TRBV10-1	TRBJ2-3	ASSPGQTWKDTQY
TRBV30	TRBJ2-2	AWSLGGTGELF
TRBV10-1	TRBJ1-1	ASSESGGGSGEAF
TRBV4-1	TRBJ2-7	ASSHLVRARWNEQY
TRBV7-9	TRBJ2-7	ASSLPGLYEQY
TRBV27	TRBJ2-1	ASIAGGVNEQF
TRBV6-1	TRBJ1-5	ASSDQLNQPQH
TRBV11-2	TRBJ1-4	ASSSGEQRLF
TRBV29-1	TRBJ2-7	SVQGGFEQY
TRBV7-8	TRBJ2-2	ASSLDTGELF
TRBV28	TRBJ2-1	ASSLAGASYNEQF
TRBV5-4	TRBJ1-3	ASSLDTGTGVADTIY
TRBV15	TRBJ2-7	ATSRNGPYEQY
TRBV5-1	TRBJ2-2	ASSPPRGGNTGELF
TRBV19	TRBJ1-2	ASSHMDSYGYT
TRBV27	TRBJ2-6	ASSLGGLGANVLT
TRBV27	TRBJ2-5	ASSFGADKY
TRBV7-9	TRBJ2-6	ASSLGRGDSGANVLT